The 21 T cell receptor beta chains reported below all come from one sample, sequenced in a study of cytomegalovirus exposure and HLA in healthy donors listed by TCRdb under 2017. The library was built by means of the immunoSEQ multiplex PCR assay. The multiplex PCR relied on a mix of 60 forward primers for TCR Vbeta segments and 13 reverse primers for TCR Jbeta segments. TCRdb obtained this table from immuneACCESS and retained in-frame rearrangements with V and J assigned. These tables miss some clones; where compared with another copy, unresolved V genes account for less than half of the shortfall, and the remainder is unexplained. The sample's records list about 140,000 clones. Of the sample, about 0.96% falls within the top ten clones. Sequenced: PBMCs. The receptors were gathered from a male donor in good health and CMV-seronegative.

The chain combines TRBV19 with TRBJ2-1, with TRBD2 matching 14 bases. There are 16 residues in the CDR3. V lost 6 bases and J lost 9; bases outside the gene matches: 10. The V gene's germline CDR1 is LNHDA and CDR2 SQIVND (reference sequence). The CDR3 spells CASSSTWGLAGVEQFF. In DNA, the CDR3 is TGTGCCAGTAGCAGTACGTGGGGACTAGCGGGAGTTGAGCAGTTCTTC.

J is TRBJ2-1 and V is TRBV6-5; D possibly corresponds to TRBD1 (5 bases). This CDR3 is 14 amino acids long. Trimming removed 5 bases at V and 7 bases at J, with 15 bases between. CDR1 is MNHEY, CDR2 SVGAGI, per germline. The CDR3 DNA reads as TGTGCCAGCAGTGAGATTTCAGGGAAGAATGAGCAGTTCTTC. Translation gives CASSEISGKNEQFF.

CDR3 in amino acids: CAVSPGTGGLEQYF. CDR3 DNA: TGTGCCGTATCCCCCGGGACAGGGGGCCTCGAGCAGTACTTC. V usage is TRBV19 and J usage is TRBJ2-7; 12 nucleotides align to TRBD1. The CDR3 runs 14 residues. Germline lookup yields CDR1 LNHDA and CDR2 SQIVND (reference sequence). The V segment lost 11 bases and the J segment 6 bases; nucleotides outside the gene matches: 11. The full variable domain, completed using reference TRBV19 and TRBJ2-7, is DGGITQSPKYLFRKEGQNVTLSCEQNLNHDAMYWYRQDPGQGLRLIYYSQIVNDFQKGDIAEGYSVSREKKESFPLTVTSAQKNPTAFYLCAVSPGTGGLEQYFGPGTRLTVT.

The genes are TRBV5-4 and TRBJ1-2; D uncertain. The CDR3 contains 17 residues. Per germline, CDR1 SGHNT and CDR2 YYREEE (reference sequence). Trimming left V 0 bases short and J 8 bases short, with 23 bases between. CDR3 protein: CASSLDPDPRETRGYTF. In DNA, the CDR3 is TGTGCCAGCAGCTTGGACCCAGACCCAAGAGAGACTCGGGGCTACACCTTC.

In DNA form, the CDR3 reads TGTGCCAGTAGGGGGGCCGCTAGCGGGAGTTACGAGCAGTACTTC. Its protein is CASRGAASGSYEQYF. The chain recombines TRBV19 with TRBJ2-7; 10 bases map to TRBD2. The trim removed 6 bases at V and 4 bases at J, leaving 9 bases unmatched. CDR3 length: 15 residues. Germline V gene sequence: CDR1 LNHDA, CDR2 SQIVND (reference sequence).

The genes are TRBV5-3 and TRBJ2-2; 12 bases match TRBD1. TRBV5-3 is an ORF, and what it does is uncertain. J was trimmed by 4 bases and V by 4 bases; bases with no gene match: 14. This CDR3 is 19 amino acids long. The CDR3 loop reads CARSLPGTGGPLPTGELFF. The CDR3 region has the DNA TGTGCCAGAAGCCTGCCCGGGACAGGGGGCCCATTACCCACCGGGGAGCTGTTTTTT.

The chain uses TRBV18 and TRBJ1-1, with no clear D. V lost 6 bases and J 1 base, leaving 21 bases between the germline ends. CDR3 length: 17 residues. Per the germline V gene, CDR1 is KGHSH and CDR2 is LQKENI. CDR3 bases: TGTGCCAGCTCCCGGGAAGATATGGTGCTGGGGAACACTGAAGCTTTCTTT. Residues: CASSREDMVLGNTEAFF. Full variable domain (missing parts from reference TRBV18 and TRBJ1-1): NAGVMQNPRHLVRRRGQEARLRCSPMKGHSHVYWYRQLPEEGLKFMVYLQKENIIDESGMPKERFSAEFPKEGPSILRIQQVVRGDSAAYFCASSREDMVLGNTEAFFGQGTRLTVV.

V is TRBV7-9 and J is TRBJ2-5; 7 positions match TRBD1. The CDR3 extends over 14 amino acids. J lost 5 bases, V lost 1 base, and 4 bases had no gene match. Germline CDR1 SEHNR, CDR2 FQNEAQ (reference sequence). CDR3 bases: TGTGCCAGCAGCTTAGGAGGGGGCCCGGAGACCCAGTACTTC. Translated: CASSLGGGPETQYF.

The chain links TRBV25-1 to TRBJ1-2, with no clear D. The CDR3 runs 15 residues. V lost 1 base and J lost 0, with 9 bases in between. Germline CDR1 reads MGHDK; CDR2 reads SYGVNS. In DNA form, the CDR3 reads TGTGCCAGCAGTGAATGGAGTGGAACTAACTATGGCTACACCTTC. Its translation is CASSEWSGTNYGYTF.

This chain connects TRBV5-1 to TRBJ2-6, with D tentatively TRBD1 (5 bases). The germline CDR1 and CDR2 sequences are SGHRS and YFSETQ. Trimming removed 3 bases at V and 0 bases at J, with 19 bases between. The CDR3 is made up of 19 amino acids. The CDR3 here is CASSSISWGEGSGANVLTF. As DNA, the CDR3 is TGCGCCAGCAGCTCGATAAGCTGGGGCGAAGGCTCTGGGGCCAACGTCCTGACTTTC.

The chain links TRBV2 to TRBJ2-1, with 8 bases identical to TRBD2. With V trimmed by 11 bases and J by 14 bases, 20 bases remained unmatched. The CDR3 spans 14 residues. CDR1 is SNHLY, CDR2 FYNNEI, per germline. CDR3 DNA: TGTGCCGTACTTCGCACTAGCGGATTATCCATGGAGTTCTTC. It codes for CAVLRTSGLSMEFF.

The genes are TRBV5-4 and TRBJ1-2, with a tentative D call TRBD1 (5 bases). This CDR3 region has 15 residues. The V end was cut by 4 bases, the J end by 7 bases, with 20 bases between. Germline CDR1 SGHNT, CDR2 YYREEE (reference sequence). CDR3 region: CASSAGDSPGGGYTF. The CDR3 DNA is TGTGCCAGCAGCGCCGGTGACAGTCCCGGGGGTGGCTACACCTTC.

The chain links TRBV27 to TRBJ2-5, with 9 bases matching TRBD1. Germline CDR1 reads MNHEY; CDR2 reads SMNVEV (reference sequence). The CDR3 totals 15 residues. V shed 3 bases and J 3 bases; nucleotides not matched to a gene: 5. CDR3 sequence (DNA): TGTGCCAGCAGTTTCGTACGGGACAGGGAAGAGACCCAGTACTTC. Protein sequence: CASSFVRDREETQYF.

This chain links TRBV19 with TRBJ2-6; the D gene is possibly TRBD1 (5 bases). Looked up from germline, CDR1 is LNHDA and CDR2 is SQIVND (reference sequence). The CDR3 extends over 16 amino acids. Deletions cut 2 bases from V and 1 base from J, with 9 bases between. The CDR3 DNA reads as TGTGCCAGTAGTATAATCCAGGGTTCTGGGGCCAACGTCCTGACTTTC. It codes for CASSIIQGSGANVLTF.

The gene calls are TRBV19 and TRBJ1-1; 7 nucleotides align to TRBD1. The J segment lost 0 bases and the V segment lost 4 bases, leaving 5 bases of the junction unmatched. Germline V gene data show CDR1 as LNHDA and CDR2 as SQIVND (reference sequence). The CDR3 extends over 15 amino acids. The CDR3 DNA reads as TGTGCCAGTAGTACCCTGACAGGGATGAACACTGAAGCTTTCTTT. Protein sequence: CASSTLTGMNTEAFF. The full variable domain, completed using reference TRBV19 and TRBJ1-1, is DGGITQSPKYLFRKEGQNVTLSCEQNLNHDAMYWYRQDPGQGLRLIYYSQIVNDFQKGDIAEGYSVSREKKESFPLTVTSAQKNPTAFYLCASSTLTGMNTEAFFGQGTRLTVV.

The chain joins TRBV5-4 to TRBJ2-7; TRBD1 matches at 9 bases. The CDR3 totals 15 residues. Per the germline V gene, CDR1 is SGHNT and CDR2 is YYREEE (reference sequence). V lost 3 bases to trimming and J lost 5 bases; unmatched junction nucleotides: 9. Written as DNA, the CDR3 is TGTGCCAGCAGCTCCTCCGGGACAGGGAGACACGAGCAGTACTTC. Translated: CASSSSGTGRHEQYF.

This CDR3 reads CASSVAGVVEPQHF. CDR3 coding DNA: TGTGCCAGCAGCGTAGCGGGGGTTGTGGAGCCCCAGCATTTT. This rearrangement joins TRBV9 to TRBJ1-5; D may be TRBD1 (5 bases). V lost 0 bases, J lost 8 bases, and 12 bases lay in between. The length of the CDR3 is 14 residues. Germline lookup yields CDR1 SGDLS and CDR2 YYNGEE.

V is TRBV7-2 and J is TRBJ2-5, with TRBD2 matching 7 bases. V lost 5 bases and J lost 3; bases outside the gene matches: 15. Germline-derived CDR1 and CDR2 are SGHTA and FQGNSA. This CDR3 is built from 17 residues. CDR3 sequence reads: CASSPGRGRGVEETQYF. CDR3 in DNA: TGTGCCAGCAGCCCGGGGCGGGGCCGGGGGGTAGAAGAGACCCAGTACTTC.

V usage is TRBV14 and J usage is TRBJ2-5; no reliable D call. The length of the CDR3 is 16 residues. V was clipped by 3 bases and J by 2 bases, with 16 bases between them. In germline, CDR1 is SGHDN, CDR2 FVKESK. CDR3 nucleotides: TGTGCCAGCAGCCAGATGTCGGTTGTTTGGCAAGAGACCCAGTACTTC. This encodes CASSQMSVVWQETQYF.

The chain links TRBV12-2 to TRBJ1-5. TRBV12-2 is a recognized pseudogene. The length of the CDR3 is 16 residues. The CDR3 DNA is TGTGCAAGTCGCTTAGCGCCGACTGTAGTTCCACGTCCCCAGCATTTT. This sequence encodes CASRLAPTVVPRPQHF.

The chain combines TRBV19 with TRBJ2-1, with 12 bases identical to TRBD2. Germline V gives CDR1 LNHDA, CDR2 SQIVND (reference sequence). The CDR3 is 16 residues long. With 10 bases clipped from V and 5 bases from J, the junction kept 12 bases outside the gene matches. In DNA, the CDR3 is TGTGCCACAATCCCGACTAGCGGGGGCTCAGACAATGAGCAGTTCTTC. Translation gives CATIPTSGGSDNEQFF.